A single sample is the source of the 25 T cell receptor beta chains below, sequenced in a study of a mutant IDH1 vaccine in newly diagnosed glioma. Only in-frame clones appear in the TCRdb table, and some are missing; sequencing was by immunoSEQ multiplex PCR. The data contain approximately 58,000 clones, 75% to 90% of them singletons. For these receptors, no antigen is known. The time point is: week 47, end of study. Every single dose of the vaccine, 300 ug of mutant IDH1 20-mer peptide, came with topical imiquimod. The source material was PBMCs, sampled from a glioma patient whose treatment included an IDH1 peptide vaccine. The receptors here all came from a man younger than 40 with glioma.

As DNA, the CDR3 is TGCGCCAGCAGCGCGACTAGCGGGGGGCAATTAGAGCAGTACTTC. Amino acid sequence: CASSATSGGQLEQYF. The genes are TRBV5-1 and TRBJ2-5, with TRBD2 matching over 13 bases. The CDR3 has 15 amino acids. V was pared by 4 bases and J by 11 bases, with 11 bases of the junction left unmatched. CDR1 and CDR2 from the germline V gene are SGHRS and YFSETQ.

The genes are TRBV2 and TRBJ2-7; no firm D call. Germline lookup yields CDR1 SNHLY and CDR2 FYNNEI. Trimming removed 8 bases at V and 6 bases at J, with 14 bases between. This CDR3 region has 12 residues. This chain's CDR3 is CASYSGGIEQYF. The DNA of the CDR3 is TGTGCCAGCTATTCAGGTGGTATCGAGCAGTACTTC. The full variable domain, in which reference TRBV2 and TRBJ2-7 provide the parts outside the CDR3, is EPEVTQTPSHQVTQMGQEVILRCVPISNHLYFYWYRQILGQKVEFLVSFYNNEISEKSEIFDDQFSVERPDGSNFTLKIRSTKLEDSAMYFCASYSGGIEQYFGPGTRLTVT.

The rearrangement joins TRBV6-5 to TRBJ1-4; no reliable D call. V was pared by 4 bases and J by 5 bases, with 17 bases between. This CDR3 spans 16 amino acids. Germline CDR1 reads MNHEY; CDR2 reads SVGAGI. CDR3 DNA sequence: TGTGCCAGCAGTTCTCTCCCTGCCGGGGAAAATGAAAAACTGTTTTTT. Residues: CASSSLPAGENEKLFF.

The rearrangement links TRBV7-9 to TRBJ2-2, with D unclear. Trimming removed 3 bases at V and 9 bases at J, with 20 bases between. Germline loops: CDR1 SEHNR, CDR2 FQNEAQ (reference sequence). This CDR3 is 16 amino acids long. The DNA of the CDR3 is TGTGCCAGCAGCTTCTCCGGGCCCCGTCCTGACCGGGAGCTGTTTTTT. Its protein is CASSFSGPRPDRELFF.

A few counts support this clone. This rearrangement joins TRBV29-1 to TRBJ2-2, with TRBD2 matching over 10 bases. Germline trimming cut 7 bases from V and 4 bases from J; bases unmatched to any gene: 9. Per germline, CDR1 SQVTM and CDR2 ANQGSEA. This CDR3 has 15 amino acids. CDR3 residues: CSAGGPSGGTGELFF. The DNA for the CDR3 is TGCAGCGCTGGAGGGCCTAGCGGGGGCACCGGGGAGCTGTTTTTT.

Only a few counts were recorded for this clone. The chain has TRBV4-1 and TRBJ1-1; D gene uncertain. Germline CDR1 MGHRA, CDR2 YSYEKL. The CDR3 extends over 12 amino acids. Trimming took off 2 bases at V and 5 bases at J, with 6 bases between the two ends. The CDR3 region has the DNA TGCGCCAGCAGCCAACCGGGGACTGAAGCTTTCTTT. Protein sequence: CASSQPGTEAFF.

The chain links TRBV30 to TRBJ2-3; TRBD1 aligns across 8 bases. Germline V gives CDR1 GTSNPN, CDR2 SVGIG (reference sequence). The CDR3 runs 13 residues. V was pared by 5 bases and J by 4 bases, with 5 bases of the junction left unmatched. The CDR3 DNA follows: TGTGCCTGGTACGGACAGGGCCCAGATACGCAGTATTTT. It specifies CAWYGQGPDTQYF.

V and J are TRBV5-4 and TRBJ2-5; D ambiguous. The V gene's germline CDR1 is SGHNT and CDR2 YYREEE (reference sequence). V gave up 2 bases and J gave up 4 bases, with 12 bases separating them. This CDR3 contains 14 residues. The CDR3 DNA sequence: TGTGCCAGCAGCTTCCTTGGGTACGGAGAGACCCAGTACTTC. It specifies CASSFLGYGETQYF.

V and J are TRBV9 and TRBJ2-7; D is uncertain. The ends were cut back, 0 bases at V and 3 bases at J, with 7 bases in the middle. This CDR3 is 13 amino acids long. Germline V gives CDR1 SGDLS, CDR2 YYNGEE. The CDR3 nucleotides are TGTGCCAGCAGCGTAGGGTCAGACTACGAGCAGTACTTC. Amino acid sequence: CASSVGSDYEQYF.

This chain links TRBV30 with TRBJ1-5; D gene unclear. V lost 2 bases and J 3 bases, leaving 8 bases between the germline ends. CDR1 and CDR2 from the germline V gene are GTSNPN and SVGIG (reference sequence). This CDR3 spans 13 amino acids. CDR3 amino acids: CAWSLGINQPQHF. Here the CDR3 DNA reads TGTGCCTGGAGTCTGGGCATCAATCAGCCCCAGCATTTT.

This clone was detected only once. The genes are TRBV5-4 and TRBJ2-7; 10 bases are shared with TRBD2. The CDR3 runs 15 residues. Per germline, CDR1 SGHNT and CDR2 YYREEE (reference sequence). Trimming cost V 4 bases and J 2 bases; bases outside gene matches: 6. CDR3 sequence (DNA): TGTGCCAGCAGCCAACTAGCGGGGAAAACCTACGAGCAGTACTTC. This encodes CASSQLAGKTYEQYF. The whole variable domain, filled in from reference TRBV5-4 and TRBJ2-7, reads ETGVTQSPTHLIKTRGQQVTLRCSSQSGHNTVSWYQQALGQGPQFIFQYYREEENGRGNFPPRFSGLQFPNYSSELNVNALELDDSALYLCASSQLAGKTYEQYFGPGTRLTVT.

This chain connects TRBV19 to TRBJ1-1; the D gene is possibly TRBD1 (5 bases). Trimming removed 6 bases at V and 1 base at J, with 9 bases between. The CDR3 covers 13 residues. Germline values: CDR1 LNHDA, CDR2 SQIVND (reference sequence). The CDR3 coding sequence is TGTGCCAGTAGCGGGACGGCGAACACTGAAGCTTTCTTT. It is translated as CASSGTANTEAFF.

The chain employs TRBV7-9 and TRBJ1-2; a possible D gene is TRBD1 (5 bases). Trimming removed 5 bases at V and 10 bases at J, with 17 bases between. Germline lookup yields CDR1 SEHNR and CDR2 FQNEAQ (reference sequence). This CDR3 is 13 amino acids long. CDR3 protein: CASSPLGTFAYTF. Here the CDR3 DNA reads TGTGCCAGCAGCCCCCTGGGGACCTTCGCCTACACCTTC.

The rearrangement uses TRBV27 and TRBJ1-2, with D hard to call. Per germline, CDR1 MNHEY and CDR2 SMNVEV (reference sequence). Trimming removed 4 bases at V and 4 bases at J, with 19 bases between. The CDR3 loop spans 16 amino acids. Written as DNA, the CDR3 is TGTGCCAGCAGTTCCTCCAATGACTTGACGGTCTATGGCTACACCTTC. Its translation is CASSSSNDLTVYGYTF.

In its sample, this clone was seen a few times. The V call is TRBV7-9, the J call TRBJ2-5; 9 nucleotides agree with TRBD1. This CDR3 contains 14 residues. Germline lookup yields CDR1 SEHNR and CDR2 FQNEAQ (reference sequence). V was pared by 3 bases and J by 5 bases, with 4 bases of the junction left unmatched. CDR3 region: CASSLSDRGETQYF. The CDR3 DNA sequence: TGTGCCAGCAGCTTGTCGGACAGGGGCGAGACCCAGTACTTC.

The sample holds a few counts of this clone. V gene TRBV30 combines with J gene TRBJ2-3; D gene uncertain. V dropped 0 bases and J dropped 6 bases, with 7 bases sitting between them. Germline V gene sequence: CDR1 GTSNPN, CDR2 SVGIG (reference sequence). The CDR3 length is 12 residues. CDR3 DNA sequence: TGTGCCTGGAGTGTCCGTTACGATACGCAGTATTTT. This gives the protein CAWSVRYDTQYF.

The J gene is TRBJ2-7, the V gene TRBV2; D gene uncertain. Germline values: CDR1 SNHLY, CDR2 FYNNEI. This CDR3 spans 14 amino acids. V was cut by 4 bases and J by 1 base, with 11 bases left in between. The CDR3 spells CASSVSFQSYEQYF. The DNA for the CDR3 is TGTGCCAGCAGTGTCTCCTTCCAGTCCTACGAGCAGTACTTC.

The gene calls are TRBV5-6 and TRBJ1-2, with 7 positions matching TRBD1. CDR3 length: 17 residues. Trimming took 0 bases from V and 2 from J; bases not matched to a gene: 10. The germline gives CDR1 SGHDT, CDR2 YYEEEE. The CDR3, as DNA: TGTGCCAGCAGCTTGGCGGCGGGACAGTGGATGAACTATGGCTACACCTTC. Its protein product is CASSLAAGQWMNYGYTF. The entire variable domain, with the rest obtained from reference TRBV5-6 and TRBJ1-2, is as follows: DAGVTQSPTHLIKTRGQQVTLRCSPKSGHDTVSWYQQALGQGPQFIFQYYEEEERQRGNFPDRFSGHQFPNYSSELNVNALLLGDSALYLCASSLAAGQWMNYGYTFGSGTRLTVV.

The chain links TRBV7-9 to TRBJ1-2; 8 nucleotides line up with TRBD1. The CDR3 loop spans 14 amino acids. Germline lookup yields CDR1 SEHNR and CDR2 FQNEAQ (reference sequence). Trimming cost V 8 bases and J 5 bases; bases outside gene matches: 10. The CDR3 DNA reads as TGTGCCAGCGCCCGACAGGGGAGTTGGTATGGCTACACCTTC. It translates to CASARQGSWYGYTF.

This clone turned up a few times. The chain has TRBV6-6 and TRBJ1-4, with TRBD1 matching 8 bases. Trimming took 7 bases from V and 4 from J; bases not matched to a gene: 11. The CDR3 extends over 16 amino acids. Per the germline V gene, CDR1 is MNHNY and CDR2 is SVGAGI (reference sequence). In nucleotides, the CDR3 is TGTGCCAGCACCATCCCTCAGGGGGCGGGTAATGAAAAACTGTTTTTT. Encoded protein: CASTIPQGAGNEKLFF.

The CDR3 nucleotides are TGTGCCAGCAGAAACCCTCGGGGTTACGGAGATACGCAGTATTTT. This codes for CASRNPRGYGDTQYF. The J gene is TRBJ2-3, the V gene TRBV28, with D tentatively TRBD2 (5 bases). Germline CDR1 is MDHEN and CDR2 is SYDVKM. The CDR3 runs to 15 residues. The V end was cut by 6 bases, the J end by 5 bases, with 18 bases between.

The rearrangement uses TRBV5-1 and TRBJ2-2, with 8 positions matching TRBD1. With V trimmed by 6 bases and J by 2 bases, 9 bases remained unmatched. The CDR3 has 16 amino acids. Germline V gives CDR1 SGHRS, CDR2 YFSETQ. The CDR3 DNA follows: TGCGCCAGCACCTTCCGAGGACAGGGAAACACCGGGGAGCTGTTTTTT. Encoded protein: CASTFRGQGNTGELFF. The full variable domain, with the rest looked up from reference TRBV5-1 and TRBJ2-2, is KAGVTQTPRYLIKTRGQQVTLSCSPISGHRSVSWYQQTPGQGLQFLFEYFSETQRNKGNFPGRFSGRQFSNSRSEMNVSTLELGDSALYLCASTFRGQGNTGELFFGEGSRLTVL.

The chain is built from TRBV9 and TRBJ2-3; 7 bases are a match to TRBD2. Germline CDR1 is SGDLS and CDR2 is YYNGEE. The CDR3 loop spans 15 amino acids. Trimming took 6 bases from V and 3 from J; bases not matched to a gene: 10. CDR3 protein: CASNRASGGTDTQYF. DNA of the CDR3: TGTGCCAGCAACCGAGCATCGGGGGGTACAGATACGCAGTATTTT.

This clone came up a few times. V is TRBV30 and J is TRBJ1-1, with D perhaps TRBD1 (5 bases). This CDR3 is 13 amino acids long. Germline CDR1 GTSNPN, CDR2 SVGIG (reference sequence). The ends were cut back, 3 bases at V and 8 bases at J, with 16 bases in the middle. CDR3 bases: TGTGCCTGGAGGGGGCATCGAGGCAAGGAAGCTTTCTTT. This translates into CAWRGHRGKEAFF.

The CDR3 DNA reads TGTGCCAGCAGCTACAGGGCTTTCAATCAGCCCCAGCATTTT. As protein: CASSYRAFNQPQHF. The V gene is TRBV28, the J gene TRBJ1-5; D perhaps matches TRBD1 (6 bases). Deletions cut 6 bases from V and 3 bases from J, with 12 bases between. The CDR3 sequence is 14 residues long. The germline CDR1 and CDR2 sequences are MDHEN and SYDVKM.